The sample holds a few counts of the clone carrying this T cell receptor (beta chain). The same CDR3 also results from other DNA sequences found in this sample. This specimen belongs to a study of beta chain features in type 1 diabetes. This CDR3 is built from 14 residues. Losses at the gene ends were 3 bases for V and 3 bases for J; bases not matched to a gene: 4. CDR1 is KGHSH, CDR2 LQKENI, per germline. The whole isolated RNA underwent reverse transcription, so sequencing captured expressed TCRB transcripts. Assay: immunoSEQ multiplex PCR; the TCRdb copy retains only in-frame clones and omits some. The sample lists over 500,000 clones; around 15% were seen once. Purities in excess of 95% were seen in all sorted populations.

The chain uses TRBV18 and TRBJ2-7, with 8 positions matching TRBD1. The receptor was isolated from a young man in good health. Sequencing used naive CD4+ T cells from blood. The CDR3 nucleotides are TGTGCCAGCTCACCGGACAGGGCCAGCTACGAGCAGTACTTC. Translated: CASSPDRASYEQYF.